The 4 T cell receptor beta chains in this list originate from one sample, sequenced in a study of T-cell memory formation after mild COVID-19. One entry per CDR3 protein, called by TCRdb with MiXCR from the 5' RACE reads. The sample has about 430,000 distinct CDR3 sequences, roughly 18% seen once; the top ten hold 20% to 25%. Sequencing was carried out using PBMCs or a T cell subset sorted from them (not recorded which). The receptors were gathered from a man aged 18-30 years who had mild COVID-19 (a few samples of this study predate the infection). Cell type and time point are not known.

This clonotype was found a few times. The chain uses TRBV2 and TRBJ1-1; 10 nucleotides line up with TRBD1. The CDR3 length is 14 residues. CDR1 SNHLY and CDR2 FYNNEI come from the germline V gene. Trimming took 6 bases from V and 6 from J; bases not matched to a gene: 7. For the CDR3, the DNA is TGTGCCAGCAGCGCCTGGGACAGGGGATCTGAAGCTTTCTTT. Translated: CASSAWDRGSEAFF.

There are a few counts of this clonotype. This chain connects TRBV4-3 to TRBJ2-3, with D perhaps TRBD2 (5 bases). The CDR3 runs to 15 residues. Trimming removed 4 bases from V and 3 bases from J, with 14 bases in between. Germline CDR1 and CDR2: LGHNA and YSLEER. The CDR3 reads CASSPNPWETDTQYF. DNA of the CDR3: TGCGCCAGCAGCCCCAACCCCTGGGAGACAGATACGCAGTATTTT.

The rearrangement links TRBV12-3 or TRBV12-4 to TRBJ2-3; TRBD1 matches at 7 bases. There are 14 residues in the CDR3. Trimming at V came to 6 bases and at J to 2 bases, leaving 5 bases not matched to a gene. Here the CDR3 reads CASSPDRVTDTQYF. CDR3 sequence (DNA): TGTGCCAGCAGCCCCGACAGGGTCACAGATACGCAGTATTTT.

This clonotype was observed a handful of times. The CDR3 DNA follows: TGTGCCAGCAGAACCATCACTGAAGCTTTCTTT. Translation gives CASRTITEAFF. The chain is built from TRBV12-3 or TRBV12-4 and TRBJ1-1, with D hard to call. Trimming took 6 bases from V and 4 from J, leaving 6 bases between them. CDR3 length: 11 amino acids.